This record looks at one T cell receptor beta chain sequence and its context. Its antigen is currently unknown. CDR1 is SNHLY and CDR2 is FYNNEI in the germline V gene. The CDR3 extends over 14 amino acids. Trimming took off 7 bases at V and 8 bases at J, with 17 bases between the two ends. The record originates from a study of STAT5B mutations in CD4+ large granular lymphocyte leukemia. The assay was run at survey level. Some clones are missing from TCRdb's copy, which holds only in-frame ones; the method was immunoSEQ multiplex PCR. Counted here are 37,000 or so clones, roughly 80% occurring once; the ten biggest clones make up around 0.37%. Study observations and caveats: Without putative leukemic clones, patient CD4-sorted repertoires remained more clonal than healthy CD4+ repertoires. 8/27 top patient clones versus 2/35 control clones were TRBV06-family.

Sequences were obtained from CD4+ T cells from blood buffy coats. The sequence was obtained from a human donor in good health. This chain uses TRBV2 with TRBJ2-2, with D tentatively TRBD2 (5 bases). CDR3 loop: CASTRGVVSGELFF. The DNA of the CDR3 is TGTGCCAGCACCCGGGGTGTAGTATCGGGGGAGCTGTTTTTT.